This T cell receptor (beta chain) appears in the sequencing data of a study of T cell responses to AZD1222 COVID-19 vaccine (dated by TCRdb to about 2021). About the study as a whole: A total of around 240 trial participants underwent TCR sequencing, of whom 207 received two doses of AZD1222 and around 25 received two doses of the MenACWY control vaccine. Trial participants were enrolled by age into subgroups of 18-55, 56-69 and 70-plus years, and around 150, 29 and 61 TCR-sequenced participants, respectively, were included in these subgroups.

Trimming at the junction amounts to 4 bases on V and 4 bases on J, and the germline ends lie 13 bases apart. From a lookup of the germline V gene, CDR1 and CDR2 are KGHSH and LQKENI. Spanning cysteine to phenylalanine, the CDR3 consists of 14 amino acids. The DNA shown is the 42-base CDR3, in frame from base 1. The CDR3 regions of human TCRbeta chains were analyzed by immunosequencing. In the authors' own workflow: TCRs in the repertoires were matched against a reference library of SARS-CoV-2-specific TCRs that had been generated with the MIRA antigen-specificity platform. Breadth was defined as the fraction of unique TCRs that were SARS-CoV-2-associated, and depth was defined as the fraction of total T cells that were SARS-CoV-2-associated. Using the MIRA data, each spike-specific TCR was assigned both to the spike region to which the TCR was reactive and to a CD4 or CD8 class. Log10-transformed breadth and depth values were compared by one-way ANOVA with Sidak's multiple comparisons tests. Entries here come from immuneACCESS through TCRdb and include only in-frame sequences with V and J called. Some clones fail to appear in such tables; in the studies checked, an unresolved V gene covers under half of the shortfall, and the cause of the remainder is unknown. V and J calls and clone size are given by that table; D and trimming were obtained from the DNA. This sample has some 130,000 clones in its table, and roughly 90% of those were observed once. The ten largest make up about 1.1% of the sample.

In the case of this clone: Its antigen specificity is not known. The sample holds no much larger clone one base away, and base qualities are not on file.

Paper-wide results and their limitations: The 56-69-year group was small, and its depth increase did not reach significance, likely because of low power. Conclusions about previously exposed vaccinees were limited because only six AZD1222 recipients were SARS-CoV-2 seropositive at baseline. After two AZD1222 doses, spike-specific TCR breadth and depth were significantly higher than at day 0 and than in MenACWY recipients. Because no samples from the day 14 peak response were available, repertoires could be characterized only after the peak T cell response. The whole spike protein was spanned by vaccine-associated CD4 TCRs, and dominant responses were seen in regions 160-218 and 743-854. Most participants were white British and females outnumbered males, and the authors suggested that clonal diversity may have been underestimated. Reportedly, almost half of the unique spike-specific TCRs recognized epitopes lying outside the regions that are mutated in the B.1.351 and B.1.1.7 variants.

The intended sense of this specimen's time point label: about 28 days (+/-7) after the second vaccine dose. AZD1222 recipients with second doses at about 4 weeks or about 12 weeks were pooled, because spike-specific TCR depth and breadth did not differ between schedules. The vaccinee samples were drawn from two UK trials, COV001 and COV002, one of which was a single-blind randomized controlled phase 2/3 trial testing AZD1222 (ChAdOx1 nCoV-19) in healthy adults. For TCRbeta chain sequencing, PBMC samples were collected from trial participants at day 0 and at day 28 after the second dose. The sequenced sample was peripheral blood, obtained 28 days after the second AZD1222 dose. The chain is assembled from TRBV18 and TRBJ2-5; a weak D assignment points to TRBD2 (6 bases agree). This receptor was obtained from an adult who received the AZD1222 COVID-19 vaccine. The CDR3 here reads CASSRGTLRETQYF. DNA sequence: TGTGCCAGCTCACGCGGGACCCTGCGAGAGACCCAGTACTTC.